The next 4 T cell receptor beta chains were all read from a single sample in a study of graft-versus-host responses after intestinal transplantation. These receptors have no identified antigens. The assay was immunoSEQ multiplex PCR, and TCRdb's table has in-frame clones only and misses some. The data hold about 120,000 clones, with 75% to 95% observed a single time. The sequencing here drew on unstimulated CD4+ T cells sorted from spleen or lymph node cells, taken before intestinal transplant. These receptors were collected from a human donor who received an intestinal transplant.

The CDR3 here is CASSIGNRSPTEAFF. The CDR3 DNA reads TGTGCCAGTAGTATAGGAAACAGAAGCCCCACTGAAGCTTTCTTT. The rearrangement uses TRBV19 and TRBJ1-1; D is uncertain. The CDR3 is 15 amino acids. The germline CDR1 and CDR2 sequences are LNHDA and SQIVND (reference sequence). The V gene lost 1 base and the J gene lost 4 bases, with 13 bases spanning the gap. Full variable domain (missing parts from reference TRBV19 and TRBJ1-1): DGGITQSPKYLFRKEGQNVTLSCEQNLNHDAMYWYRQDPGQGLRLIYYSQIVNDFQKGDIAEGYSVSREKKESFPLTVTSAQKNPTAFYLCASSIGNRSPTEAFFGQGTRLTVV.

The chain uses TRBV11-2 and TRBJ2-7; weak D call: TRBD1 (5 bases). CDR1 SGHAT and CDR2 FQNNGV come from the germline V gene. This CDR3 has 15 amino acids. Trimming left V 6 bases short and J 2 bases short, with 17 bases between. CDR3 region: CASRAWGGKTYEQYF. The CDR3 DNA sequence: TGTGCCAGCAGAGCCTGGGGCGGTAAGACCTACGAGCAGTACTTC. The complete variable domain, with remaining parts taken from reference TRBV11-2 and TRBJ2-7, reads EAGVAQSPRYKIIEKRQSVAFWCNPISGHATLYWYQQILGQGPKLLIQFQNNGVVDDSQLPKDRFSAERLKGVDSTLKIQPAKLEDSAVYLCASRAWGGKTYEQYFGPGTRLTVT.

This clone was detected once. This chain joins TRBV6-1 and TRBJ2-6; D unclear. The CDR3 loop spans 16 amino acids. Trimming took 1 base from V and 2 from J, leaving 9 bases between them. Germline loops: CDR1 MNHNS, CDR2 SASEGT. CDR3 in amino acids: CASSEGPHPGANVLTF. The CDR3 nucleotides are TGTGCCAGCAGTGAAGGGCCCCACCCTGGGGCCAACGTCCTGACTTTC.

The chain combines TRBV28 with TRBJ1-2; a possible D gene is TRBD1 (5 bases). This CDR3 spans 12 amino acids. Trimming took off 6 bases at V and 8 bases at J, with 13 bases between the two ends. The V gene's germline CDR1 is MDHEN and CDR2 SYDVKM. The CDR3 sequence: CASRSDSGGYTF. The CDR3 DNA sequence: TGTGCCAGCAGGAGCGACAGCGGGGGCTACACCTTC.